The present T cell receptor beta chain was sequenced within a study of blood T cell repertoires in COVID-19. In the study overall: The samples span acute and convalescent COVID-19 from the United States, Italy and Spain.

In the original workflow: Estimation of nucleated cell counts relied on the amplification of reference gene primers. Profiling relied on immunoSEQ multiplex PCR, and the TCRdb table lists in-frame clones only, not all of them. V and J calls and clone size are those listed in that table; D and trimming were worked out from the DNA. The data hold some 340,000 clones, with about 85% observed a single time. V lost 7 bases to trimming and J lost 5 bases, with 18 bases between them. The germline CDR1 and CDR2 sequences are LNHDA and SQIVND (reference sequence). This CDR3 is built from 15 residues. Sequenced material: peripheral blood. This chain joins TRBV19 and TRBJ1-5; perhaps TRBD1 as D (6 bases). The receptor was isolated from a woman under 30 with acute or convalescent COVID-19. CDR3 sequence: CASKPSDRVDQPQHF. In DNA, the CDR3 is TGTGCCAGTAAACCCTCGGACAGAGTCGATCAGCCCCAGCATTTT. Supplemented by reference TRBV19 and TRBJ1-5, the full variable domain reads DGGITQSPKYLFRKEGQNVTLSCEQNLNHDAMYWYRQDPGQGLRLIYYSQIVNDFQKGDIAEGYSVSREKKESFPLTVTSAQKNPTAFYLCASKPSDRVDQPQHFGDGTRLSIL.